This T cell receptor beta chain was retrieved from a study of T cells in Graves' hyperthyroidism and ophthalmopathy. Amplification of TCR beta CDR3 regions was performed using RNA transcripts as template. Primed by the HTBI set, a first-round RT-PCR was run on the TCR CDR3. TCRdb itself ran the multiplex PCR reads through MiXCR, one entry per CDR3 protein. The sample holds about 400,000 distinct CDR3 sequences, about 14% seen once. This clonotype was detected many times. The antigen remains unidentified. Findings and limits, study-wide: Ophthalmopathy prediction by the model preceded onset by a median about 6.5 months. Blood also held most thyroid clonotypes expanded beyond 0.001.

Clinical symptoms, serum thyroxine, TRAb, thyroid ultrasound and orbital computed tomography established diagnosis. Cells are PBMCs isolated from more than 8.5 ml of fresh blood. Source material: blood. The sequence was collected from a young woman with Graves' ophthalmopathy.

CDR3: CAEPPGTYGYTF. CDR3 coding DNA: TGTGCCGAGCCCCCGGGAACCTATGGCTACACCTTC. This chain uses TRBV30 with TRBJ1-2; D gene ambiguous. Germline V gene lookup returns CDR1 GTSNPN and CDR2 SVGIG (reference sequence). Trimming pared 8 bases from V and 4 bases from J, leaving 14 bases between. CDR3 size: 12 residues.